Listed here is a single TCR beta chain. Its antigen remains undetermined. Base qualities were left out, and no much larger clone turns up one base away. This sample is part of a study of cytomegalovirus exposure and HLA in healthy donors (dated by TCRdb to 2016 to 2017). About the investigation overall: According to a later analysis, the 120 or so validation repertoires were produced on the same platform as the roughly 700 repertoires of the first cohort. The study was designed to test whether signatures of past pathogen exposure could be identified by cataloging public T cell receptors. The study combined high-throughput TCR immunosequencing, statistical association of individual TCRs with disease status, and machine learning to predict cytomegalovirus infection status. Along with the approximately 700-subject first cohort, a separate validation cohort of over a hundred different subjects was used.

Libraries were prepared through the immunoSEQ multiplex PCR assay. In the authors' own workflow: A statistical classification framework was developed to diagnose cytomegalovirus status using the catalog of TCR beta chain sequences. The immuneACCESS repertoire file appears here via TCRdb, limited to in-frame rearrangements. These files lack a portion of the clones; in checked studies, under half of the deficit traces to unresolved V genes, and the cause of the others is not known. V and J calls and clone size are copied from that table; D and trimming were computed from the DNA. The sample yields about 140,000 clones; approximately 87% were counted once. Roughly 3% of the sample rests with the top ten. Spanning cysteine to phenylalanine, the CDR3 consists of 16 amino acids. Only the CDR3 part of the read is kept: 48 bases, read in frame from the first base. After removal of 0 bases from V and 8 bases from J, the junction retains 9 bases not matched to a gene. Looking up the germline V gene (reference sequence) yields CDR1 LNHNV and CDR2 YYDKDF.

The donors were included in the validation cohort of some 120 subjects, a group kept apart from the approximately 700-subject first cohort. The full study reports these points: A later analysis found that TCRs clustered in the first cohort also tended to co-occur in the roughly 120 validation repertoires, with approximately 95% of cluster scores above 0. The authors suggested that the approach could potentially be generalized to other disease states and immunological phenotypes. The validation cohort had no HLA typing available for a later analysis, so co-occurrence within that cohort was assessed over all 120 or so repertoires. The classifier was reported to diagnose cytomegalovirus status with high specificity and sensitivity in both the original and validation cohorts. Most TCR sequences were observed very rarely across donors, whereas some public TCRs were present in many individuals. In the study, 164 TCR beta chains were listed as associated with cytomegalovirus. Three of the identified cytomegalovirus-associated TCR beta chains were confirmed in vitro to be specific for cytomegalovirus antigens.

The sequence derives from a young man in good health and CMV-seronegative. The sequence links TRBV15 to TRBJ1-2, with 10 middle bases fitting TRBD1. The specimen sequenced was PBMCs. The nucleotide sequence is TGTGCCACCAGCAGAGACCCAGGACAGGGGGACCGGGGCTACACCTTC. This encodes CATSRDPGQGDRGYTF.